The rows below give T cell receptor beta chains drawn from one sample of a study of early T cells in non-severe SARS-CoV-2 infection. Via MiXCR, TCRdb re-called the 5' RACE reads, giving one row per CDR3 protein. The sample consists of tens of thousands of distinct CDR3 sequences, around 4% of them appearing once. Sample: whole blood. The receptors were gathered from an adult who was a healthcare worker with PCR-confirmed SARS-CoV-2 infection or an uninfected control (not recorded which). CDR3s include the opening cysteine and the closing phenylalanine or tryptophan. Fields, in order: clone size, J gene, D gene, V gene, CDR3 protein, CDR3 DNA. The D gene is left open where the match is weak. The listing skips clone size in some rows; elsewhere it reads once, few, many or a size class.

>NA|TRBJ2-1|NA|TRBV19
CASSIEYRGEQFF
TGTGCCAGTAGTATTGAATATCGGGGGGAGCAGTTCTTC
>many|TRBJ1-2|NA|TRBV18
CASSPGTGTYGYTF
TGTGCCAGCTCACCAGGTACCGGAACCTATGGCTACACCTTC
>many|TRBJ2-3|NA|TRBV3-1
CASSQERVTDTQYF
TGTGCCAGCAGCCAAGAGAGAGTGACAGATACGCAGTATTTT
>NA|TRBJ2-5|TRBD1|TRBV20-1
CSAYKGAETQYF
TGCAGTGCGTACAAGGGGGCGGAGACCCAGTACTTC
>many|TRBJ2-7|TRBD2|TRBV29-1
CSLLAGGPSYEQYF
TGCAGCCTGCTAGCGGGCGGGCCCTCCTACGAGCAGTACTTC
>many|TRBJ2-1|NA|TRBV11-3
CASSFDYLNEQFF
TGTGCCAGCAGCTTTGACTACCTCAATGAGCAGTTCTTC
>NA|TRBJ1-1|TRBD1|TRBV11-2
CASSSPGQGALAEAFF
TGTGCCAGCAGCTCTCCGGGACAGGGGGCTTTGGCTGAAGCTTTCTTT
>NA|TRBJ2-5|TRBD2|TRBV5-1
CASSLWGLDQETQYF
TGCGCCAGCAGCTTGTGGGGACTAGATCAAGAGACCCAGTACTTC
>many|TRBJ1-6|TRBD1|TRBV25-1
CASSGRDSGNSPLHF
TGTGCCAGCAGTGGTCGGGACAGCGGTAATTCACCCCTCCACTTT
>many|TRBJ2-4|NA|TRBV5-6
CASSPRQQTLAKNIQYF
TGTGCCAGCAGCCCCCGACAGCAAACCTTAGCCAAAAACATTCAGTACTTC
>many|TRBJ2-7|NA|TRBV7-8
CASSLTVYEQYF
TGTGCCAGCAGCTTGACCGTCTACGAGCAGTACTTC
>many|TRBJ2-2|TRBD2|TRBV7-8
CASSTRLAGNTGELFF
TGTGCCAGCAGCACCCGACTAGCGGGGAACACCGGGGAGCTGTTTTTT
>many|TRBJ2-1|NA|TRBV7-2
CASSFGPSNEQFF
TGTGCCAGCAGCTTCGGTCCCTCCAATGAGCAGTTCTTC
>medium-sized|TRBJ2-7|NA|TRBV11-3
CASRPKLAAWSDEQYF
TGTGCCAGCAGACCTAAACTAGCAGCGTGGAGCGACGAGCAGTACTTC
>few|TRBJ2-2|NA|TRBV7-6
CASSLEGDGGELFF
TGTGCCAGCAGCTTAGAGGGGGACGGCGGGGAGCTGTTTTTT
>NA|TRBJ2-3|TRBD2|TRBV24-1
CATSASGGMDTQYF
TGTGCCACCAGTGCTAGCGGGGGAATGGATACGCAGTATTTT
>few|TRBJ2-7|TRBD1|TRBV11-2
CASSGTGSSYEQYF
TGTGCCAGCAGCGGGACAGGGAGCTCCTACGAGCAGTACTTC
>many|TRBJ1-1|TRBD1|TRBV20-1
CSAPGQGVTEAFF
TGCAGTGCCCCGGGACAGGGAGTGACTGAAGCTTTCTTT
>many|TRBJ2-1|TRBD2|TRBV4-1
CASSLLIAGGSDEQFF
TGCGCCAGCAGCCTTCTAATAGCGGGGGGCTCGGATGAGCAGTTCTTC
>many|TRBJ2-7|TRBD2|TRBV20-1
CSASPSGTSVSYEQYF
TGCAGTGCTAGTCCCTCCGGGACTAGCGTTTCCTACGAGCAGTACTTC
>many|TRBJ2-7|NA|TRBV29-1
CSVSLSSASYEQYF
TGCAGCGTTTCACTTTCTAGCGCCTCCTACGAGCAGTACTTC
>many|TRBJ1-4|TRBD1|TRBV27
CASSPRTGVNEKLFF
TGTGCCAGCAGTCCCAGGACAGGGGTTAATGAAAAACTGTTTTTT
>many|TRBJ1-5|NA|TRBV27
CASSLLGGLQPQHF
TGTGCCAGCAGTTTATTGGGGGGGCTTCAGCCCCAGCATTTT
>NA|TRBJ2-1|NA|TRBV14
CASSQDANYNEQFF
TGTGCCAGCAGCCAAGATGCGAACTACAATGAGCAGTTCTTC
>many|TRBJ2-1|TRBD2|TRBV5-1
CASRLAGVEQFF
TGCGCCAGCAGGCTAGCGGGAGTTGAGCAGTTCTTC
>many|TRBJ1-5|NA|TRBV7-6
CASSYWKAPQGNQPQHF
TGTGCCAGCAGCTATTGGAAGGCCCCGCAGGGAAATCAGCCCCAGCATTTT
>medium-sized|TRBJ2-7|TRBD1|TRBV19
CASSPDRASYEQYF
TGTGCCAGTAGCCCGGACAGGGCGTCATACGAGCAGTACTTC
>few|TRBJ2-3|NA|TRBV18
CASTPESPRSNTDTQYF
TGTGCCAGCACCCCGGAGTCGCCGAGATCCAACACAGATACGCAGTATTTT
>many|TRBJ1-4|TRBD1|TRBV3-1
CASSLTGFKEKLFF
TGTGCCAGCAGCCTGACAGGGTTCAAGGAAAAACTGTTTTTT
>many|TRBJ2-1|NA|TRBV6-6
CASGSLYNEQFF
TGTGCCAGCGGGAGCTTGTACAATGAGCAGTTCTTC
>many|TRBJ2-3|NA|TRBV7-2
CASSLNGKDTQYF
TGTGCCAGCAGCTTAAATGGGAAAGATACGCAGTATTTT
>many|TRBJ2-5|NA|TRBV20-1
CSATPKTRSGETQYF
TGCAGTGCTACCCCCAAAACGCGGAGCGGGGAGACCCAGTACTTC
>few|TRBJ2-2|TRBD2|TRBV6-1
CASSGADLTSGGHTGELFF
TGTGCCAGCAGTGGGGCGGACTTAACTAGCGGGGGACACACCGGGGAGCTGTTTTTT
>medium-sized|TRBJ2-5|NA|TRBV27
CASSSTGTGETQYF
TGTGCCAGCAGTTCAACAGGGACTGGGGAGACCCAGTACTTC
>NA|TRBJ2-1|NA|TRBV6-5
CASRLTQTHNEQFF
TGTGCCAGCAGACTAACACAGACTCACAATGAGCAGTTCTTC
>many|TRBJ2-1|NA|TRBV5-1
CASRRQSSYNEQFF
TGCGCCAGCAGACGACAGAGCTCCTACAATGAGCAGTTCTTC
>few|TRBJ2-7|NA|TRBV5-1
CASSLRGGDEQYF
TGCGCCAGCAGCTTACGGGGTGGGGACGAGCAGTACTTC
>few|TRBJ2-1|NA|TRBV7-8
CASSSLRNNEQFF
TGTGCCAGCAGCTCCCTCCGGAACAATGAGCAGTTCTTC
>few|TRBJ2-7|NA|TRBV7-6
CASSSRGSNDEQYF
TGTGCCAGCAGCTCCCGCGGGTCTAACGACGAGCAGTACTTC
>few|TRBJ2-7|NA|TRBV18
CASSPFVDEQYF
TGTGCCAGCTCACCTTTCGTCGACGAGCAGTACTTC
>many|TRBJ2-1|TRBD2|TRBV7-9
CASSPLVAGGTYNEQFF
TGTGCCAGCAGTCCCCTGGTAGCGGGAGGGACCTACAATGAGCAGTTCTTC
>many|TRBJ1-1|NA|TRBV20-1
CSAREYRLNTEAFF
TGCAGTGCTAGAGAATACAGGCTAAACACTGAAGCTTTCTTT
>few|TRBJ2-1|NA|TRBV5-6
CASSSPETVFNYNEQFF
TGTGCCAGCAGCTCCCCGGAGACAGTATTTAACTACAATGAGCAGTTCTTC
>NA|TRBJ2-4|TRBD1|TRBV4-1
CASSHATDRVKNIQYF
TGCGCCAGCAGCCATGCAACGGACAGGGTCAAAAACATTCAGTACTTC
>many|TRBJ1-4|NA|TRBV6-1
CASSDPLRGNEKLFF
TGTGCCAGCAGTGATCCGTTAAGGGGGAATGAAAAACTGTTTTTT
>many|TRBJ2-1|TRBD2|TRBV28
CASSFLIVPGLAGGNEQFF
TGTGCCAGCAGTTTCCTGATAGTCCCGGGACTAGCGGGAGGTAATGAGCAGTTCTTC
>NA|TRBJ2-7|NA|TRBV3-1
CASGNSYEQYF
TGTGCCAGCGGCAACTCCTACGAGCAGTACTTC
>many|TRBJ2-7|TRBD1|TRBV12-3/TRBV12-4
CASSSRDRGYEQYF
TGTGCCAGCAGTTCCCGGGACAGGGGTTACGAGCAGTACTTC
>many|TRBJ2-7|TRBD2|TRBV10-2
CASTDLAGNLYEQYF
TGCGCCAGCACCGACCTAGCGGGGAATCTCTACGAGCAGTACTTC
>NA|TRBJ2-5|NA|TRBV4-2
CASSQAGQEGKTQYF
TGTGCCAGCAGCCAAGCCGGACAGGAGGGAAAGACCCAGTACTTC
>NA|TRBJ2-7|NA|TRBV5-1
CASSLGTVAGEQYF
TGCGCCAGCAGCTTGGGGACAGTCGCAGGGGAGCAGTACTTC
>many|TRBJ2-2|NA|TRBV24-1
CATSARAANTGELFF
TGTGCCACCAGTGCCCGCGCCGCGAACACCGGGGAGCTGTTTTTT
>many|TRBJ1-6|NA|TRBV23-1
CASSPDRTNSPLHF
TGCGCCAGCAGTCCCGATAGGACGAATTCACCCCTCCACTTT